The 5 T cell receptor beta chains below come from one sample, sequenced in a study of vaccination effects on CD4 cells after COVID-19. These TCRs are of unknown antigen specificity. Before sequencing took place, the ViraFEST assay used viral peptide pools to expand antigen-specific CD4+ T cells. Subsequent to a culture period of nine to ten days, CD4+ T cells were isolated. Two doses of BNT162b2 or mRNA-1273 vaccine were administered to participants. Repertoires were generated with immunoSEQ multiplex PCR, while TCRdb's copy carries only in-frame clones and drops some. The sample includes 20,000 to 25,000 clones, roughly three quarters seen only once; the top ten take approximately 8.2%. The input for sequencing was CD4+ T cells from PBMCs cultured with SARS-CoV-2 spike peptides, taken after COVID-19 vaccination. The receptor source for this set is a human donor who received a COVID-19 vaccine.

This rearrangement joins TRBV18 to TRBJ1-6; no clear D. V lost 4 bases and J 0 bases, leaving 16 bases between the germline ends. Germline CDR1 is KGHSH and CDR2 is LQKENI. This CDR3 has 18 amino acids. CDR3 coding DNA: TGTGCCAGCTCACACACACGACCGAGCGACTCCTATAATTCACCCCTCCACTTT. This encodes CASSHTRPSDSYNSPLHF.

In its sample, this clone was seen a few times. This chain links TRBV15 with TRBJ2-1; 7 positions agree with TRBD2. The CDR3 has 17 residues. The V segment lost 0 bases and the J segment 3 bases; nucleotides outside the gene matches: 8. Per germline, CDR1 LNHNV and CDR2 YYDKDF (reference sequence). CDR3 DNA sequence: TGTGCCACCAGCAGAGATCGGCGGGAGAGTTACTACAATGAGCAGTTCTTC. Protein product: CATSRDRRESYYNEQFF. Complete variable domain (other parts from reference TRBV15 and TRBJ2-1): DAMVIQNPRYQVTQFGKPVTLSCSQTLNHNVMYWYQQKSSQAPKLLFHYYDKDFNNEADTPDNFQSRRPNTSFCFLDIRSPGLGDTAMYLCATSRDRRESYYNEQFFGPGTRLTVL.

The chain couples TRBV28 to TRBJ1-4; D not certain. V gave up 6 bases and J gave up 4 bases, with 15 bases separating them. CDR1 and CDR2 from the germline V gene are MDHEN and SYDVKM. The length of the CDR3 is 15 residues. CDR3 sequence reads: CASSQKGLGNEKLFF. In DNA form, the CDR3 reads TGTGCCAGCAGCCAAAAGGGTTTGGGTAATGAAAAACTGTTTTTT. The variable domain in full, with the rest retrieved from reference TRBV28 and TRBJ1-4, is DVKVTQSSRYLVKRTGEKVFLECVQDMDHENMFWYRQDPGLGLRLIYFSYDVKMKEKGDIPEGYSVSREKKERFSLILESASTNQTSMYLCASSQKGLGNEKLFFGSGTQLSVL.

This clone showed up just once. The chain joins TRBV5-6 to TRBJ2-4; the D is unclear. V lost 3 bases and J 10 bases, leaving 14 bases between the germline ends. This CDR3 has 13 residues. Germline assignment: CDR1 SGHDT and CDR2 YYEEEE. The DNA for the CDR3 is TGTGCCAGCAGCTCCCCTGTGGACCCGATTCAGTACTTC. Protein product: CASSSPVDPIQYF.

The chain has TRBV11-2 and TRBJ2-7; TRBD1 aligns across 9 bases. Germline CDR1 is SGHAT and CDR2 is FQNNGV. Trimming took 3 bases from V and 5 from J; bases not matched to a gene: 8. The CDR3 has 15 residues. The CDR3 sequence: CASSLGGQGKDEQYF. The CDR3 nucleotides are TGTGCCAGCAGCTTGGGGGGACAGGGTAAGGACGAGCAGTACTTC.